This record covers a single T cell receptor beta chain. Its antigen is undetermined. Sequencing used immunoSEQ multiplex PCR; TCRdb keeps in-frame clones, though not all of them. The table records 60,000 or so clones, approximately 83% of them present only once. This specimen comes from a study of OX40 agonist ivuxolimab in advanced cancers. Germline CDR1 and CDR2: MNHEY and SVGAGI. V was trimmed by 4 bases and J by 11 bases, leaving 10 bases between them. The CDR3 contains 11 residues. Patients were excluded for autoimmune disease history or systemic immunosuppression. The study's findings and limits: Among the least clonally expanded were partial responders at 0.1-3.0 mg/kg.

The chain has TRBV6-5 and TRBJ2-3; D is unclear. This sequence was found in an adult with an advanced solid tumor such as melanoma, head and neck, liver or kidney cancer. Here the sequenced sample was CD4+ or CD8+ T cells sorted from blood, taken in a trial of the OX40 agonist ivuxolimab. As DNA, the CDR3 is TGTGCCAGCAGTTCCCTCCGAGGGCAGTATTTT. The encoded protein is CASSSLRGQYF.